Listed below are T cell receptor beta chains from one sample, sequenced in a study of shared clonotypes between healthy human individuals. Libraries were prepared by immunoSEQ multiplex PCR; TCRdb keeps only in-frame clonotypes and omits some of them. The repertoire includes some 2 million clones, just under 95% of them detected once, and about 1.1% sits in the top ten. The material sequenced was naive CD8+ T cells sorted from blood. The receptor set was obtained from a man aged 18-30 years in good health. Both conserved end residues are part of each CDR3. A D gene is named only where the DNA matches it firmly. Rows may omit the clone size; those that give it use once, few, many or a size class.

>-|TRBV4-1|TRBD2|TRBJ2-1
CASSLLAGEDNEQFF
TGCGCCAGCAGCCTACTAGCGGGAGAGGACAATGAGCAGTTCTTC
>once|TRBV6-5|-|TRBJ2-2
CASSYFSGADTGELFF
TGTGCCAGCAGTTACTTCAGTGGGGCGGACACCGGGGAGCTGTTTTTT
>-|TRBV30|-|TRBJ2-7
CAWGDKGSYEQYF
TGTGCCTGGGGAGATAAGGGCTCCTACGAGCAGTACTTC
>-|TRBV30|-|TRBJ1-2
CAWSLGVAYGYTF
TGTGCCTGGTCCCTTGGGGTTGCCTATGGCTACACCTTC
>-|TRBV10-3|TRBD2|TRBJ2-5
CATKTSGGQETQYF
TGTGCCACCAAGACTAGCGGGGGGCAAGAGACCCAGTACTTC
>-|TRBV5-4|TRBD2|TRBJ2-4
CASSLGLAGGLAKNIQYF
TGTGCCAGCAGCTTGGGGCTAGCGGGGGGTCTAGCCAAAAACATTCAGTACTTC
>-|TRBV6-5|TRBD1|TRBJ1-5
CASSQLRGHQPQHF
TGTGCCAGCAGTCAGCTCAGGGGGCATCAGCCCCAGCATTTT
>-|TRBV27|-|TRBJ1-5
CASSPGHPAWPQHF
TGTGCCAGCAGCCCGGGACACCCGGCCTGGCCCCAGCATTTT
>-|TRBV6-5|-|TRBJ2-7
CASSYSTASSYEQYF
TGTGCCAGCAGTTACTCAACGGCTAGCTCCTACGAGCAGTACTTC
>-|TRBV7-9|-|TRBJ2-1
CASSHRLAAYNEQFF
TGTGCCAGCAGCCACCGCCTCGCCGCCTACAATGAGCAGTTCTTC
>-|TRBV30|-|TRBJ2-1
CAWGEGGKEQFF
TGTGCCTGGGGAGAGGGAGGTAAAGAGCAGTTCTTC
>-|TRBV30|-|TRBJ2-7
CAWSVAATYEQYF
TGTGCCTGGAGTGTAGCGGCCACCTACGAGCAGTACTTC
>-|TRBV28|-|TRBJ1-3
CASSLEGRNTIYF
TGTGCCAGCAGTTTAGAGGGCAGAAACACCATATATTTT
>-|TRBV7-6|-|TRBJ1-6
CASSQARDDSPLHF
TGTGCCAGCAGCCAGGCTCGGGACGATTCACCCCTCCACTTT
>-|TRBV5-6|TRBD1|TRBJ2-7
CASSSGQITYEQYF
TGTGCCAGCAGCTCGGGACAGATCACCTACGAGCAGTACTTC
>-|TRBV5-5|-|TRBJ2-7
CASNLGVSYEQYF
TGTGCCAGCAACCTCGGGGTTTCCTACGAGCAGTACTTC
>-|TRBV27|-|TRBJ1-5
CASKGFGNQPQHF
TGTGCCAGCAAAGGGTTCGGCAATCAGCCCCAGCATTTT
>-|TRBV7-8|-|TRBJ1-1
CASSLAGQAEAFF
TGTGCCAGCAGCTTAGCGGGGCAGGCTGAAGCTTTCTTT
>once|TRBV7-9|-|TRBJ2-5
CASSLGGGYQETQYF
TGTGCCAGCAGCTTAGGAGGGGGGTACCAAGAGACCCAGTACTTC
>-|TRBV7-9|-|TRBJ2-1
CASSLGSLMNEQFF
TGTGCCAGCAGCTTAGGATCCCTAATGAATGAGCAGTTCTTC
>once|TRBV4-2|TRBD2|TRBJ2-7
CASSQDSLAESYEQYF
TGTGCCAGCAGCCAAGATTCCCTAGCGGAATCCTACGAGCAGTACTTC
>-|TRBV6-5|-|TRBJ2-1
CASSYSVPPHNEQFF
TGTGCCAGCAGTTACTCCGTACCGCCTCATAATGAGCAGTTCTTC
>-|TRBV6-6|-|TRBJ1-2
CAAGPDYGYTF
TGTGCCGCAGGGCCCGACTATGGCTACACCTTC
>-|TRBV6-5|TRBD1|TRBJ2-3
CASSYSDRGGTDTQYF
TGTGCCAGCAGTTACTCAGACAGGGGGGGCACAGATACGCAGTATTTT
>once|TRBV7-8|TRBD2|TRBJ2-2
CASSLVLAGVGGELFF
TGTGCCAGCAGCTTAGTACTAGCGGGAGTGGGCGGGGAGCTGTTTTTT
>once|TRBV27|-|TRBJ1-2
CASGLTGTAYGYTF
TGTGCCAGCGGTTTAACCGGGACGGCCTATGGCTACACCTTC
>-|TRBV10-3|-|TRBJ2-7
CAISGSGTSYEQYF
TGTGCCATCAGTGGGTCCGGGACAAGTTACGAGCAGTACTTC
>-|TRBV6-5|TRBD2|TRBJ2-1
CASRRAGVDNEQFF
TGTGCCAGCAGACGAGCGGGGGTGGACAATGAGCAGTTCTTC
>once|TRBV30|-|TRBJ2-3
CAWSGAGGFTDTQYF
TGTGCCTGGAGTGGGGCAGGGGGGTTCACAGATACGCAGTATTTT
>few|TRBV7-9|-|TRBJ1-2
CASSLVGDTYGYTF
TGTGCCAGCAGCTTAGTGGGAGATACTTATGGCTACACCTTC
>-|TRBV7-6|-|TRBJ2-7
CASSLWAEGVYEQYF
TGTGCCAGCAGCTTATGGGCGGAGGGGGTCTACGAGCAGTACTTC
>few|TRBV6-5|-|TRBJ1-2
CASSIQSNYGYTF
TGTGCCAGCAGTATACAGTCTAACTATGGCTACACCTTC
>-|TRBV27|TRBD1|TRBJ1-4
CASSSLTGGMEKLFF
TGTGCCAGCAGTTCCCTTACAGGGGGTATGGAAAAACTGTTTTTT
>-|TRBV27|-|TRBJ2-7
CASSLWVGDYEQYF
TGTGCCAGCAGTTTATGGGTAGGGGATTACGAGCAGTACTTC
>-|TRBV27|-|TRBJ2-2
CASSLSRTATGELFF
TGTGCCAGCAGCCTGTCCAGGACAGCCACCGGGGAGCTGTTTTTT
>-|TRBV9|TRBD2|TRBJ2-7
CASSPGGYEQYF
TGTGCCAGCAGCCCGGGAGGCTACGAGCAGTACTTC
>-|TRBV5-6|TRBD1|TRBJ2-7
CASNYRGADEQYF
TGTGCCAGCAACTACAGGGGGGCCGACGAGCAGTACTTC
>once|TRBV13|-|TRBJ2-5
CASSLEAKETQYF
TGTGCCAGCAGCTTAGAAGCCAAAGAGACCCAGTACTTC
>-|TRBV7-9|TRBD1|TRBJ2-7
CASSLGTGTSYEQYF
TGTGCCAGCAGCTTAGGGACAGGGACCTCCTACGAGCAGTACTTC
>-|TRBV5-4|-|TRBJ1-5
CASSSGGPNQPQHF
TGTGCCAGCAGCTCGGGGGGGCCCAATCAGCCCCAGCATTTT
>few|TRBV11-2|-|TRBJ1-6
CASSLTGYSPLHF
TGTGCCAGCAGCTTGACAGGTTATTCACCCCTCCACTTT
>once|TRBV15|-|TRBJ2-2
CATSRDPGLPTGELFF
TGTGCCACCAGCAGAGATCCCGGACTTCCCACCGGGGAGCTGTTTTTT
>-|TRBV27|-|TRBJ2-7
CASSFAGISYEQYF
TGTGCCAGCAGTTTCGCAGGGATCTCCTACGAGCAGTACTTC
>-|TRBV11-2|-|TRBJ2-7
CASSRGSSYEQYF
TGTGCCAGCAGCCGGGGATCTTCCTACGAGCAGTACTTC
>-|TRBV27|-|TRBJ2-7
CASSLSATYEQYF
TGTGCCAGCAGTTTGTCGGCAACCTACGAGCAGTACTTC